The 26 T cell receptor beta chains in this list originate from one sample, sequenced in a study of siplizumab effects on memory and regulatory T cells. TCRdb's copy holds only in-frame clones and misses some; the assay was immunoSEQ multiplex PCR. The repertoire holds some 75,000 clones, with 90% to 95% as singletons. The sequencing input was CD8+ T cells sorted from blood. The origin of the receptors is a human donor in good health.

The J gene is TRBJ2-5, the V gene TRBV4-2; 10 bases line up with TRBD2. The trim removed 0 bases at V and 4 bases at J, leaving 8 bases unmatched. CDR1 and CDR2 from the germline V gene are LGHNA and YNFKEQ. The length of the CDR3 is 17 residues. This chain's CDR3 is CASSQEASGGARETQYF. For the CDR3, the DNA is TGTGCCAGCAGCCAAGAAGCGAGCGGGGGGGCCAGAGAGACCCAGTACTTC.

The V call is TRBV5-6, the J call TRBJ2-7; possible D gene TRBD1, 5 bases. This CDR3 has 12 residues. Germline lookup yields CDR1 SGHDT and CDR2 YYEEEE. Trimming took off 2 bases at V and 6 bases at J, with 9 bases between the two ends. The CDR3 DNA is TGTGCCAGCAGCTTTGGGGCTAGCGAGCAGTACTTC. Encoded protein: CASSFGASEQYF.

This chain connects TRBV5-6 to TRBJ2-1; tentatively, D is TRBD2 (7 bases). Germline-derived CDR1 and CDR2 are SGHDT and YYEEEE. The CDR3 is 13 amino acids. Trimming left V 3 bases short and J 9 bases short, with 13 bases between. CDR3 coding DNA: TGTGCCAGCAGCTCCTACGGGGGGCTTGAGCAGTTCTTC. Translating it yields CASSSYGGLEQFF.

The CDR3 nucleotides are TGTGCCAGCAGCCGACCTGATAATGAGCAGTTCTTC. Protein: CASSRPDNEQFF. The V gene is TRBV11-2, the J gene TRBJ2-1; D uncertain. V was pared by 5 bases and J by 7 bases, with 9 bases between. This CDR3 contains 12 residues. From germline, CDR1 is SGHAT and CDR2 FQNNGV. The full variable domain, completed using reference TRBV11-2 and TRBJ2-1, is EAGVAQSPRYKIIEKRQSVAFWCNPISGHATLYWYQQILGQGPKLLIQFQNNGVVDDSQLPKDRFSAERLKGVDSTLKIQPAKLEDSAVYLCASSRPDNEQFFGPGTRLTVL.

J is TRBJ2-7 and V is TRBV19, with 7 bases identical to TRBD1. V lost 6 bases, J lost 3 bases, and 8 bases stayed unmatched. The germline V gene has CDR1 LNHDA and CDR2 SQIVND (reference sequence). CDR3 length: 14 residues. As DNA, the CDR3 is TGTGCCAGTAGCTCTACAGGGGCAGTCTACGAGCAGTACTTC. Translating gives CASSSTGAVYEQYF.

This chain links TRBV7-9 with TRBJ2-3; D is ambiguous. Germline-derived CDR1 and CDR2 are SEHNR and FQNEAQ (reference sequence). V lost 1 base and J lost 5, with 4 bases in between. CDR3 length: 12 residues. The CDR3 loop reads CASSLDGDTQYF. The CDR3 nucleotides are TGTGCCAGCAGCTTAGATGGAGATACGCAGTATTTT.

This chain links TRBV6-5 with TRBJ2-1; D tentatively reads TRBD1 or TRBD2 (6 bases each). The CDR3 runs to 16 residues. The V and J ends lost 0 bases and 0 bases respectively, with 9 bases between them. The germline CDR1 and CDR2 sequences are MNHEY and SVGAGI. The CDR3 sequence is CASSYSGGSSYNEQFF. CDR3 nucleotides: TGTGCCAGCAGTTACTCGGGGGGCAGCTCCTACAATGAGCAGTTCTTC.

This rearrangement joins TRBV11-2 to TRBJ1-4, with D unclear. Germline CDR1 SGHAT, CDR2 FQNNGV. Trimming took off 3 bases at V and 0 bases at J, with 11 bases between the two ends. The CDR3 length is 16 residues. The CDR3 here is CASSFGRVATNEKLFF. The CDR3 DNA follows: TGTGCCAGCAGCTTCGGGAGAGTTGCAACTAATGAAAAACTGTTTTTT. Complete variable domain (other parts from reference TRBV11-2 and TRBJ1-4): EAGVAQSPRYKIIEKRQSVAFWCNPISGHATLYWYQQILGQGPKLLIQFQNNGVVDDSQLPKDRFSAERLKGVDSTLKIQPAKLEDSAVYLCASSFGRVATNEKLFFGSGTQLSVL.

The J gene is TRBJ2-1, the V gene TRBV7-2, with TRBD2 matching over 7 bases. Germline CDR1 is SGHTA and CDR2 is FQGNSA. Trimming cost V 5 bases and J 3 bases; bases outside gene matches: 7. There are 15 residues in the CDR3. CDR3 nucleotides: TGTGCCAGCAGCCAGGTGGGGGGGAGCTACAATGAGCAGTTCTTC. Residues: CASSQVGGSYNEQFF.

The chain uses TRBV20-1 and TRBJ1-1; D gene ambiguous. Germline CDR1 reads DFQATT; CDR2 reads SNEGSKA (reference sequence). The CDR3 extends over 11 amino acids. Trimming took off 7 bases at V and 4 bases at J, with 10 bases between the two ends. DNA for the CDR3: TGCAGTGTTAGCTCGGTCACTGAAGCTTTCTTT. Translated: CSVSSVTEAFF.

The chain links TRBV6-5 to TRBJ2-3, with a tentative D call TRBD2 (6 bases). Trimming removed 10 bases at V and 3 bases at J, with 20 bases between. This CDR3 has 15 amino acids. Germline CDR1 and CDR2: MNHEY and SVGAGI. The CDR3 region has the DNA TGTGCCACGAAACCATGGGGGGACCTAACAGATACGCAGTATTTT. Residues: CATKPWGDLTDTQYF.

The chain's CDR3 is CASTGRSGGNEKLFF. The CDR3 nucleotides are TGTGCCAGCACTGGGAGGTCGGGAGGAAATGAAAAACTGTTTTTT. The chain employs TRBV7-8 and TRBJ1-4; D unresolved. The CDR3 runs 15 residues. The germline V gene has CDR1 SGHVS and CDR2 FQNEAQ. V lost 7 bases, J lost 5 bases, and 17 bases lay in between.

The chain is built from TRBV19 and TRBJ2-7, with D maybe TRBD1 (6 bases). The CDR3 runs to 15 residues. Trimming took off 3 bases at V and 5 bases at J, with 17 bases between the two ends. From germline, CDR1 is LNHDA and CDR2 SQIVND (reference sequence). The CDR3: CASSIGAGVWDEQYF. The CDR3 nucleotides read TGTGCCAGTAGTATCGGAGCAGGGGTCTGGGACGAGCAGTACTTC.

This clone has only a few counts. The chain is built from TRBV5-3 and TRBJ1-5; tentatively, D is TRBD1 (5 bases). TRBV5-3 carries the ORF label, with uncertain function. The CDR3 loop spans 14 amino acids. The V and J ends lost 4 bases and 7 bases respectively, with 15 bases between them. The CDR3 DNA reads as TGTGCCAGAAGCGCGGCGGGACTAGAGCAGCCCCAGCATTTT. It translates to CARSAAGLEQPQHF.

The rearrangement links TRBV19 to TRBJ2-7; a weak D match, TRBD1 (6 bases). CDR1 is LNHDA and CDR2 is SQIVND in the germline V gene (reference sequence). Between the trimmed V and J ends, which lost 3 bases and 4 bases, there was a span of 13 bases. The CDR3 sequence is 14 residues long. This CDR3 is CASSIPGAVYEQYF. The CDR3 nucleotides are TGTGCCAGTAGTATCCCAGGGGCCGTTTACGAGCAGTACTTC.

This clone was observed a single time. The gene calls are TRBV5-6 and TRBJ2-3; TRBD2 matches at 8 bases. Germline V gene data show CDR1 as SGHDT and CDR2 as YYEEEE. J gave up 4 bases and V 2 bases, and 6 bases lay outside the gene matches. The CDR3 covers 15 residues. CDR3 sequence: CASSFEGGGSDTQYF. The CDR3 nucleotides are TGTGCCAGCAGCTTTGAGGGCGGGGGGTCAGATACGCAGTATTTT.

This chain joins TRBV19 and TRBJ2-7, with D tentatively TRBD1 (5 bases). The CDR3 is 13 residues long. Germline CDR1 LNHDA, CDR2 SQIVND (reference sequence). V was shortened by 3 bases and J by 4 bases, with 10 bases between the two germline ends. The DNA of the CDR3 is TGTGCCAGTAGTATCAGGGCGGAGTACGAGCAGTACTTC. This translates into CASSIRAEYEQYF.

The genes are TRBV7-2 and TRBJ2-5; D might be TRBD2 (5 bases). Germline V gives CDR1 SGHTA, CDR2 FQGNSA. This CDR3 region has 14 residues. V lost 5 bases and J 1 base, leaving 11 bases between the germline ends. CDR3 DNA: TGTGCCAGCAGCGCCCCGGGGTCCCAAGAGACCCAGTACTTC. Protein product: CASSAPGSQETQYF.

The chain joins TRBV29-1 to TRBJ2-7; tentative D call: TRBD1 (5 bases). The germline gives CDR1 SQVTM, CDR2 ANQGSEA. The CDR3 length is 11 residues. V lost 3 bases and J lost 6, with 9 bases in between. The CDR3 reads CSVDRGSEQYF. The CDR3 bases are TGCAGCGTTGATAGGGGAAGCGAGCAGTACTTC.

This chain joins TRBV10-2 and TRBJ1-6, with D unresolved. The CDR3 spans 17 residues. With 0 bases removed from V and 0 bases from J, the gap between germline ends came to 9 bases. Germline V gene sequence: CDR1 WSHSY, CDR2 SAAADI. The CDR3 is CASSESVESSYNSPLHF. CDR3 nucleotides: TGCGCCAGCAGTGAGTCAGTGGAAAGCTCCTATAATTCACCCCTCCACTTT.

The chain couples TRBV5-4 to TRBJ2-1, with D unclear. The ends were cut back, 1 base at V and 8 bases at J, with 7 bases in the middle. Germline V gene data show CDR1 as SGHNT and CDR2 as YYREEE (reference sequence). The length of the CDR3 is 12 residues. CDR3 sequence reads: CASSLKVDEQFF. The DNA for the CDR3 is TGTGCCAGCAGCTTGAAGGTAGATGAGCAGTTCTTC.

The rearrangement joins TRBV9 to TRBJ2-5, with a tentative D call TRBD2 (7 bases). The CDR3 is made up of 15 amino acids. CDR1 SGDLS and CDR2 YYNGEE come from the germline V gene. The V gene lost 3 bases and the J gene lost 1 base, with 13 bases spanning the gap. The CDR3 reads CASSATGGSQETQYF. For the CDR3, the DNA is TGTGCCAGCAGCGCTACGGGGGGCTCCCAAGAGACCCAGTACTTC.

The chain is built from TRBV6-1 and TRBJ1-3; perhaps TRBD1 as D (6 bases). Germline values: CDR1 MNHNS, CDR2 SASEGT. V was trimmed by 5 bases and J by 2 bases, leaving 10 bases between them. This CDR3 is 14 amino acids long. In DNA, the CDR3 is TGTGCCAGCAGTCTACAGGGAGCTGGAAACACCATATATTTT. It codes for CASSLQGAGNTIYF.

This chain links TRBV7-7 with TRBJ2-5; the D is unclear. The CDR3 is made up of 14 amino acids. Per germline, CDR1 SSHAT and CDR2 FNYEAQ (reference sequence). Trimming took 5 bases from V and 1 from J, leaving 11 bases between them. This CDR3 is CASSLTAGQETQYF. CDR3 DNA sequence: TGTGCCAGCAGCCTGACGGCAGGCCAAGAGACCCAGTACTTC.

The chain is built from TRBV7-2 and TRBJ2-1; 11 nucleotides agree with TRBD2. Germline CDR1 is SGHTA and CDR2 is FQGNSA. The CDR3 contains 15 residues. J gave up 8 bases and V 7 bases, and 10 bases lay outside the gene matches. The CDR3 nucleotides are TGTGCCAGCACCGAATTAGCGGGGGGGCACTATGAGCAGTTCTTC. It encodes CASTELAGGHYEQFF. The whole variable domain, filled in from reference TRBV7-2 and TRBJ2-1, reads GAGVSQSPSNKVTEKGKDVELRCDPISGHTALYWYRQSLGQGLEFLIYFQGNSAPDKSGLPSDRFSAERTGGSVSTLTIQRTQQEDSAVYLCASTELAGGHYEQFFGPGTRLTVL.

In this sample, this clone turned up once. CDR3 residues: CASSRTSTDTQYF. The CDR3 DNA is TGTGCCAGCAGCCGGACTAGCACAGATACGCAGTATTTT. V usage is TRBV6-5 and J usage is TRBJ2-3; tentatively, D is TRBD2 (5 bases). The CDR3 totals 13 residues. Trimming left V 6 bases short and J 0 bases short, with 7 bases between. Germline lookup yields CDR1 MNHEY and CDR2 SVGAGI.